The 6 T cell receptor beta chains given below trace back to one sample, sequenced in a study of a mutant IDH1 vaccine in newly diagnosed glioma. Time point in this sample: baseline, week 1 (first vaccination visit). Treatment meaning: pre-vaccination baseline after standard-of-care therapy. Using immunoSEQ multiplex PCR, the repertoire was profiled, and TCRdb retains in-frame clones only, with some absent. Here the sample spans some 38,000 clones, 92% being singletons. This material consisted of PBMCs, taken from a glioma patient treated with radiotherapy, temozolomide or both. Source of these receptors: a man younger than 35 with glioma.

This clone was recorded once. This rearrangement joins TRBV15 to TRBJ2-2, with D possibly matching TRBD2 (6 bases). Trimming took off 5 bases at V and 0 bases at J, with 10 bases between the two ends. CDR1 is LNHNV and CDR2 is YYDKDF in the germline V gene (reference sequence). CDR3 length equals 15 residues. The CDR3 nucleotides read TGTGCCACCAGCGCGGGGATCGCGAACACCGGGGAGCTGTTTTTT. Its protein product is CATSAGIANTGELFF. Full variable domain (remainder filled in from reference TRBV15 and TRBJ2-2): DAMVIQNPRYQVTQFGKPVTLSCSQTLNHNVMYWYQQKSSQAPKLLFHYYDKDFNNEADTPDNFQSRRPNTSFCFLDIRSPGLGDTAMYLCATSAGIANTGELFFGEGSRLTVL.

This clone appeared a single time. The chain recombines TRBV2 with TRBJ1-2, with TRBD1 as a possible D gene (5 bases). CDR3 size: 14 residues. V lost 5 bases and J 5 bases, leaving 15 bases between the germline ends. Per the germline V gene, CDR1 is SNHLY and CDR2 is FYNNEI. This CDR3 reads CASSPFGARYGYTF. Written as DNA, the CDR3 is TGTGCCAGCAGTCCTTTCGGGGCGCGGTATGGCTACACCTTC.

This clone was seen a single time. The chain joins TRBV18 to TRBJ1-5; D gene unclear. The CDR3 covers 14 residues. V shed 6 bases and J shed 0 bases, with 9 bases lying between them. Germline loops: CDR1 KGHSH, CDR2 LQKENI. CDR3 DNA sequence: TGTGCCAGCTCCGCGGAACATAGCAATCAGCCCCAGCATTTT. This translates into CASSAEHSNQPQHF.

The chain recombines TRBV30 with TRBJ2-1; D ambiguous. Germline CDR1 is GTSNPN and CDR2 is SVGIG (reference sequence). Trimming shortened V by 1 base and J by 4 bases, and 17 bases separated the two germline ends. The CDR3 loop spans 16 amino acids. The CDR3 nucleotides are TGTGCCTGGAGTGCCGCCCTAACGGTCGGATACAATGAGCAGTTCTTC. Encoded protein: CAWSAALTVGYNEQFF.

This chain uses TRBV5-6 with TRBJ1-2; D not certain. Germline assignment: CDR1 SGHDT and CDR2 YYEEEE. CDR3 length: 13 amino acids. Trimming pared 1 base from V and 3 bases from J, leaving 7 bases between. The CDR3 DNA follows: TGTGCCAGCAGCTTGAACACTTACTATGGCTACACCTTC. This encodes CASSLNTYYGYTF.

The V call is TRBV4-1, the J call TRBJ1-4; TRBD1 matches 12 bases. J lost 2 bases, V lost 1 base, and 8 bases had no gene match. CDR1 and CDR2 (germline): MGHRA, YSYEKL. This CDR3 comprises 19 residues. This chain's CDR3 is CASSQGIGTGGFTNEKLFF. The CDR3, as DNA: TGCGCCAGCAGCCAAGGAATCGGGACAGGGGGCTTTACTAATGAAAAACTGTTTTTT.